The rows below give T cell receptor beta chains drawn from one sample of a study of cytomegalovirus exposure and HLA in healthy donors. The repertoire was sequenced with immunoSEQ multiplex PCR; TCRdb's copy has only in-frame clones and lacks some. Here the sample spans 180,000 or so clones, over 80% being singletons. Sequenced: PBMCs. The origin of the receptors is a girl aged 10-17 years in good health and CMV-seropositive. CDR3s include the opening cysteine and the closing phenylalanine or tryptophan.

TRBV7-9 CASSLEQGGYDTEAFF
TRBV10-1 CASSEAGGYEQYF
TRBV11-2 CASSAQYQTKGAQQGYTF
TRBV29-1 CSVGQGGYEQYF
TRBV6-6 CASSYSPGGPVETQYF
TRBV6-5 CASSYRVNTEAFF
TRBV7-9 CASSSSVSGNEQFF
TRBV4-1 CASSQDRGSADSYEQYF
TRBV7-9 CASSSLLGTVEAFF
TRBV19 CASFTGTEQFF
TRBV4-2 CASSQESLEIDTQYF
TRBV4-3 CASSQDRVTVNYGYTF
TRBV1 CTSSQELNRGSGANVLTF
TRBV23-1 CASSPGSSYNEQFF
TRBV5-4 CASSVAGPNTGELFF